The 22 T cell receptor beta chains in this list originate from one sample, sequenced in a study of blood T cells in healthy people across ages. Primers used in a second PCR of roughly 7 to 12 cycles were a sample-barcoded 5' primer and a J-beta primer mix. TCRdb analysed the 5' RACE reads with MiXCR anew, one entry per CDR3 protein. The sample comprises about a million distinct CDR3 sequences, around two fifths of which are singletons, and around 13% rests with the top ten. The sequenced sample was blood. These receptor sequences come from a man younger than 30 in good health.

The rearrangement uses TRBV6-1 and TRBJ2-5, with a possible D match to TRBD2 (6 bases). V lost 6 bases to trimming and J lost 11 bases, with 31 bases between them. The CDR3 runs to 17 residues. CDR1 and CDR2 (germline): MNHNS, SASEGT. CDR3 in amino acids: CASSRDWAEFRTNEQYF. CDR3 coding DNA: TGTGCCAGCAGCCGGGACTGGGCCGAATTCAGGACCAATGAGCAGTACTTC.

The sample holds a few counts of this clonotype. The CDR3 DNA reads TGTGCCACCAGCAGAGATGGTGGGAACACTGAAGCTTTCTTT. Translated, it gives CATSRDGGNTEAFF. The chain has TRBV15 and TRBJ1-1, with unresolved D. The CDR3 length is 14 residues. The germline V gene has CDR1 LNHNV and CDR2 YYDKDF (reference sequence). V was clipped by 0 bases and J by 1 base, with 6 bases between them.

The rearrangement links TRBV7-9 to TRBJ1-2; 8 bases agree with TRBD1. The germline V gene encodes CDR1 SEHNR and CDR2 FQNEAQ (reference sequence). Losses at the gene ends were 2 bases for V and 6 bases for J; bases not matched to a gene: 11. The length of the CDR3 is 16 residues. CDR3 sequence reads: CASSLLGGTGGDGYTF. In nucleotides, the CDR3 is TGTGCCAGCAGCTTATTAGGGGGCACAGGGGGAGATGGCTACACCTTC.

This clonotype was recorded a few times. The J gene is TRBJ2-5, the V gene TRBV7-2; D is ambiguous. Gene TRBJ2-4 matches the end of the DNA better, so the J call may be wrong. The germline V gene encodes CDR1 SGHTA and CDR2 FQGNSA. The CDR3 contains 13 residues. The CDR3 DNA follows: TGTGCCAGCAGCCTTTCCGGGTTAAACATTCAGTACTTC. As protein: CASSLSGLNIQYF.

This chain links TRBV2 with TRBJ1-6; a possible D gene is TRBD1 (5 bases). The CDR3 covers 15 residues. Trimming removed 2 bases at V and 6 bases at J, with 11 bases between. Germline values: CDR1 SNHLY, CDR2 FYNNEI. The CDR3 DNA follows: TGTGCCAGCAGTGAATTAGGACAAGTTAATTCACCCCTCCACTTT. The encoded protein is CASSELGQVNSPLHF.

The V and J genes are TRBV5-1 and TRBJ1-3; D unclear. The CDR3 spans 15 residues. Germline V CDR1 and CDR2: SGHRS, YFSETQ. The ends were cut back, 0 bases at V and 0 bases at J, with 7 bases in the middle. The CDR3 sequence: CASSLGGISGNTIYF. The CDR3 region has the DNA TGCGCCAGCAGCTTGGGCGGGATCTCTGGAAACACCATATATTTT.

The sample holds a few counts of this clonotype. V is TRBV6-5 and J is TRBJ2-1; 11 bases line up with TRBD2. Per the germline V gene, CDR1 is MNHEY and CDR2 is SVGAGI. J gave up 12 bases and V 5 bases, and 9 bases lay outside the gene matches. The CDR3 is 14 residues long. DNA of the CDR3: TGTGCCAGCAGTCATAATGTAGCGGGGGGGCGGCAGTTCTTC. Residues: CASSHNVAGGRQFF.

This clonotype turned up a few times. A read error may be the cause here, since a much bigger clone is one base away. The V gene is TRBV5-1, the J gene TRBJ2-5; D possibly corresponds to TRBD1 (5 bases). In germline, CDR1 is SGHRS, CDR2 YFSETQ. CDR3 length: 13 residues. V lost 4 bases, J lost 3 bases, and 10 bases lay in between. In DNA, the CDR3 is TGCGCCAGCAGCGTGACAGTTGAAGAGACCCAGTACTTC. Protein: CASSVTVEETQYF. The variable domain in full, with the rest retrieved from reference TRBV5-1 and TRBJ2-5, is KAGVTQTPRYLIKTRGQQVTLSCSPISGHRSVSWYQQTPGQGLQFLFEYFSETQRNKGNFPGRFSGRQFSNSRSEMNVSTLELGDSALYLCASSVTVEETQYFGPGTRLLVL.

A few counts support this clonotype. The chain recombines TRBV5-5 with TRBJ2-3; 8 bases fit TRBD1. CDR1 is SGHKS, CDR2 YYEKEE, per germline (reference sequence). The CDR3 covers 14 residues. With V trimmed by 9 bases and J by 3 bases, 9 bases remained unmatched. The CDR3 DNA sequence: TGTGCCACCGAAACAGGGGGTTGGACAGATACGCAGTATTTT. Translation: CATETGGWTDTQYF.

CDR3 in DNA: TGTGCCCTGCGGGGGGATGGCTACACCTTC. Translating gives CALRGDGYTF. The chain uses TRBV7-9 and TRBJ1-2; possibly TRBD1 for D (5 bases). CDR3 length: 10 residues. From germline, CDR1 is SEHNR and CDR2 FQNEAQ (reference sequence). V was shortened by 11 bases and J by 6 bases, with 10 bases between the two germline ends.

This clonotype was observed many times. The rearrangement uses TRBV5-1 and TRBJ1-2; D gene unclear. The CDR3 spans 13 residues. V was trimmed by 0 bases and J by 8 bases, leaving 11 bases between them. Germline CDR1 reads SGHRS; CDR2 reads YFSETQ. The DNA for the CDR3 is TGCGCCAGCAGCTTGGATCAGGCGATCGGCTACACCTTC. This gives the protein CASSLDQAIGYTF. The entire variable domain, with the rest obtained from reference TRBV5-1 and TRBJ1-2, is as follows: KAGVTQTPRYLIKTRGQQVTLSCSPISGHRSVSWYQQTPGQGLQFLFEYFSETQRNKGNFPGRFSGRQFSNSRSEMNVSTLELGDSALYLCASSLDQAIGYTFGSGTRLTVV.

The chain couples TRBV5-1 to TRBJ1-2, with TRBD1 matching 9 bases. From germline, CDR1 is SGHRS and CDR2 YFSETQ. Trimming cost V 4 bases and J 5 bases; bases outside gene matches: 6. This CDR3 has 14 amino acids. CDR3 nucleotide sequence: TGCGCCAGCAGCCCAGGGACAGGGTTATATGGCTACACCTTC. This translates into CASSPGTGLYGYTF.

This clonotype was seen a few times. Here the CDR3 DNA reads TGTGCCAGCAGCTTAAGCTACGGCGTAAAGGAGCAGTTCTTC. Translating gives CASSLSYGVKEQFF. V and J are TRBV7-3 and TRBJ2-1; D unresolved. CDR1 is SGHTA, CDR2 FQGTGA, per germline. Trimming cost V 1 base and J 10 bases, with 14 bases left between them. The CDR3 extends over 14 amino acids.

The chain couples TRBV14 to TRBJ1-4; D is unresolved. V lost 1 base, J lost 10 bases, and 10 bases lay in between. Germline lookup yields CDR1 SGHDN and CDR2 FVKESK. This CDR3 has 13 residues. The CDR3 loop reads CASSQGGARKLFF. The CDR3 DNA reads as TGTGCCAGCAGCCAAGGGGGAGCCCGAAAACTGTTTTTT.

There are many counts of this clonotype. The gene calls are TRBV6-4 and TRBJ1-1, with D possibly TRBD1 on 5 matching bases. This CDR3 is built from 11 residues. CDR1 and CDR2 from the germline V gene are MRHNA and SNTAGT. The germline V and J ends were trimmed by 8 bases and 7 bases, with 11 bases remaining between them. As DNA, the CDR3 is TGTGCCAGCGTCTTTCAGGGTGAAGCTTTCTTT. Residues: CASVFQGEAFF.

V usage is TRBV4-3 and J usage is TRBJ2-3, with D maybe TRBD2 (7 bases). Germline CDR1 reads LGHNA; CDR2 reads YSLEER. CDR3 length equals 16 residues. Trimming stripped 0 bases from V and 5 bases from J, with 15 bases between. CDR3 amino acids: CASSQDTGGRVDTQYF. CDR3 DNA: TGCGCCAGCAGCCAAGATACGGGGGGCCGGGTAGATACGCAGTATTTT.

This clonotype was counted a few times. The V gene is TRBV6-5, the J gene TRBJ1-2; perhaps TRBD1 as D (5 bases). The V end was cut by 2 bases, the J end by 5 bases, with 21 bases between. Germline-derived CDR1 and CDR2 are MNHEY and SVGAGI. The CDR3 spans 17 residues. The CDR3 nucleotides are TGTGCCAGCAGTTACCAAGGACCGCTACCAAGGGGTTATGGCTACACCTTC. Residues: CASSYQGPLPRGYGYTF.

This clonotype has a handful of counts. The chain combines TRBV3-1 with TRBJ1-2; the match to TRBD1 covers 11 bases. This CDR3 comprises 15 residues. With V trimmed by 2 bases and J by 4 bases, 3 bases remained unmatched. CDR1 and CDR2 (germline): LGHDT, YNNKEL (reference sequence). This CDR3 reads CASSQKDRGLYGYTF. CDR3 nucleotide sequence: TGTGCCAGCAGCCAAAAGGACAGGGGGCTCTATGGCTACACCTTC. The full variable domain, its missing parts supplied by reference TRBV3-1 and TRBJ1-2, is DTAVSQTPKYLVTQMGNDKSIKCEQNLGHDTMYWYKQDSKKFLKIMFSYNNKELIINETVPNRFSPKSPDKAHLNLHINSLELGDSAVYFCASSQKDRGLYGYTFGSGTRLTVV.

This CDR3 reads CASSFAMGHMISNTGELFF. The CDR3 DNA reads as TGTGCCAGCAGCTTCGCGATGGGACACATGATCTCGAACACCGGGGAGCTGTTTTTT. The J gene is TRBJ2-2, the V gene TRBV7-9; D possibly corresponds to TRBD1 (6 bases). Germline CDR1 reads SEHNR; CDR2 reads FQNEAQ (reference sequence). With 3 bases removed from V and 0 bases from J, the gap between germline ends came to 20 bases. The CDR3 loop spans 19 amino acids.

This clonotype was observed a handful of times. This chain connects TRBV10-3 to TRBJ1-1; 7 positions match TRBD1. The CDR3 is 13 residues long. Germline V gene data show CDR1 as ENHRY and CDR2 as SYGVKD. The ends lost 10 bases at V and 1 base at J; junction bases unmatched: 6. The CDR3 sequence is CANAGQPNTEAFF. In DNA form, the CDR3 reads TGTGCCAACGCGGGACAGCCGAACACTGAAGCTTTCTTT.

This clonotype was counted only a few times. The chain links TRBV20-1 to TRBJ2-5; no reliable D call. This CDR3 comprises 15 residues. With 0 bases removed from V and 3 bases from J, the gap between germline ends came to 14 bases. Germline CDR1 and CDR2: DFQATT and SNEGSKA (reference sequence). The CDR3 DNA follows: TGCAGTGCTAGAGAATCTAGAAGGGATGAAGAGACCCAGTACTTC. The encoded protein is CSARESRRDEETQYF.

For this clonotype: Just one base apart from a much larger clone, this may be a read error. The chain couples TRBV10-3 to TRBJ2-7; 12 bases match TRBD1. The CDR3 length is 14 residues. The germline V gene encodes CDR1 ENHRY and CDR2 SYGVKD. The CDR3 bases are TGTACCAACAGAGCCGGGACAGGGGGCCACGAGCAGTACTTC. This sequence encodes CTNRAGTGGHEQYF.